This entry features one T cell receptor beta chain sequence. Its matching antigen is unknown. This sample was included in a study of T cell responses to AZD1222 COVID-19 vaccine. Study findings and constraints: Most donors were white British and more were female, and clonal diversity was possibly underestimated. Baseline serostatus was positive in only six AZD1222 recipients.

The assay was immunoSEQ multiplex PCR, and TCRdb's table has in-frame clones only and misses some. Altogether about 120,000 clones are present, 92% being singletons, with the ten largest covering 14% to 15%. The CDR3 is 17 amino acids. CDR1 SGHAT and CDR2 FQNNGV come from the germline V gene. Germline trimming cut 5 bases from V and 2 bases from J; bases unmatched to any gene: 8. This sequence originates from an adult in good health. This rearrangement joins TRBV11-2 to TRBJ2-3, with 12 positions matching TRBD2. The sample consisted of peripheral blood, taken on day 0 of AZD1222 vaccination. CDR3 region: CASSAPLAGGHTDTQYF. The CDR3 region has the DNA TGTGCCAGCAGCGCCCCACTAGCGGGAGGACACACAGATACGCAGTATTTT.